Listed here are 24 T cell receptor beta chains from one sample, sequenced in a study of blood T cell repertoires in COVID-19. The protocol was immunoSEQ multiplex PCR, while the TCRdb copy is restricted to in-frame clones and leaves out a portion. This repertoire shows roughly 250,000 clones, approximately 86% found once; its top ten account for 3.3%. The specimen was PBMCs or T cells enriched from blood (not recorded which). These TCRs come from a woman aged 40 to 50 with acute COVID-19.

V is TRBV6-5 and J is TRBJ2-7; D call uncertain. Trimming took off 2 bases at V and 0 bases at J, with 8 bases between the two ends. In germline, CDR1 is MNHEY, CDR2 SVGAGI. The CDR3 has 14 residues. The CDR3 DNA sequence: TGTGCCAGCAGTTACGTTGCGGACTCCTACGAGCAGTACTTC. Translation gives CASSYVADSYEQYF.

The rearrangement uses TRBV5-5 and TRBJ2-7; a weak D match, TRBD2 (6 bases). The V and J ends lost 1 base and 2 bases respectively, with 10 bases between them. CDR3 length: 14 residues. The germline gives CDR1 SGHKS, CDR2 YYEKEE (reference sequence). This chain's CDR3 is CASSLHSGTYEQYF. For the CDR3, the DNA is TGTGCCAGCAGCTTGCATAGCGGAACCTACGAGCAGTACTTC.

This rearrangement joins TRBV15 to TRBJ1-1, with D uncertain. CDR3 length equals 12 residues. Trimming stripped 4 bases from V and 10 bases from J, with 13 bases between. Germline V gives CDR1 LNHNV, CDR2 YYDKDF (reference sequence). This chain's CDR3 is CATSTLFGGAFF. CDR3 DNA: TGTGCCACCAGCACCCTCTTTGGCGGAGCTTTCTTT.

CDR3 protein: CASSLVSGNEQFF. The DNA of the CDR3 is TGTGCCAGCAGCTTGGTTTCCGGGAATGAGCAGTTCTTC. This chain connects TRBV5-4 to TRBJ2-1, with unresolved D. Trimming shortened V by 0 bases and J by 7 bases, and 8 bases separated the two germline ends. Germline V gives CDR1 SGHNT, CDR2 YYREEE (reference sequence). The CDR3 has 13 amino acids. The full variable domain, with the rest looked up from reference TRBV5-4 and TRBJ2-1, is ETGVTQSPTHLIKTRGQQVTLRCSSQSGHNTVSWYQQALGQGPQFIFQYYREEENGRGNFPPRFSGLQFPNYSSELNVNALELDDSALYLCASSLVSGNEQFFGPGTRLTVL.

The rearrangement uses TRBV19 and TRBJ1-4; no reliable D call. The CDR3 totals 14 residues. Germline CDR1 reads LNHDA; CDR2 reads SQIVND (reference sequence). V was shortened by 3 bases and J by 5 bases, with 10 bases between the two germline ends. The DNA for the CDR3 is TGTGCCAGTAGTATTCGGGGTGGGAATGAAAAACTGTTTTTT. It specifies CASSIRGGNEKLFF. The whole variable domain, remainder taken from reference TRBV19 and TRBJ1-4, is DGGITQSPKYLFRKEGQNVTLSCEQNLNHDAMYWYRQDPGQGLRLIYYSQIVNDFQKGDIAEGYSVSREKKESFPLTVTSAQKNPTAFYLCASSIRGGNEKLFFGSGTQLSVL.

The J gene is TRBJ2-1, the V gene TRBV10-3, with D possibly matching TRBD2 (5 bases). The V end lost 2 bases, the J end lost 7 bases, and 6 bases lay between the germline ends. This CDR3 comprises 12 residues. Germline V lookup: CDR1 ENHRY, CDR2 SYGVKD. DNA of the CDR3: TGTGCCATCAGTGAGGGGAGTAATGAGCAGTTCTTC. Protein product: CAISEGSNEQFF.

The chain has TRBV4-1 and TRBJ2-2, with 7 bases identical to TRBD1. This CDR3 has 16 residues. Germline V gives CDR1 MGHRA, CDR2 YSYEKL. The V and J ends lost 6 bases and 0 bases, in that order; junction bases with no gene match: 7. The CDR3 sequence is CASRSFQGANTGELFF. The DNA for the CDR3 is TGCGCCAGCAGGTCCTTTCAGGGGGCGAACACCGGGGAGCTGTTTTTT.

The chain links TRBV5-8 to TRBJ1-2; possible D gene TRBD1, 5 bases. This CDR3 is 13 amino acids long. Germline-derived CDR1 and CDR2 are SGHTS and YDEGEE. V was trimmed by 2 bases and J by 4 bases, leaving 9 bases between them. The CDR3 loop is CASSFSQGYGYTF. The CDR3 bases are TGTGCCAGCAGCTTTTCCCAGGGCTATGGCTACACCTTC.

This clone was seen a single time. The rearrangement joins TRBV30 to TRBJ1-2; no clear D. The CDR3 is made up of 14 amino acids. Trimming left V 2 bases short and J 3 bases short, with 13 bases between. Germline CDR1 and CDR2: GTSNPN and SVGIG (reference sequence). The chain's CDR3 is CAWSPGLRDYGYTF. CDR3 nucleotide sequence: TGTGCCTGGAGTCCCGGCCTCCGGGACTATGGCTACACCTTC.

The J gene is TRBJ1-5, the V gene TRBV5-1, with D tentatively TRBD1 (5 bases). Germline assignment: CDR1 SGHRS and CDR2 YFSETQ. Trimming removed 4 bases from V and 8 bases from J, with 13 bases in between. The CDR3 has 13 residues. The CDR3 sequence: CASSPTGPEPQHF. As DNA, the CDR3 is TGCGCCAGCAGCCCAACAGGTCCCGAGCCCCAGCATTTT.

Written as DNA, the CDR3 is TGTGCCAGCAGTGATCAAAGGGGGGACAGGGGAGCCTACGAGCAGTACTTC. This gives the protein CASSDQRGDRGAYEQYF. The chain employs TRBV25-1 and TRBJ2-7; TRBD1 agrees at 10 bases. Unmatched junction bases numbered 10, after V lost 3 bases and J lost 2 bases. Germline lookup yields CDR1 MGHDK and CDR2 SYGVNS. The CDR3 length is 17 residues.

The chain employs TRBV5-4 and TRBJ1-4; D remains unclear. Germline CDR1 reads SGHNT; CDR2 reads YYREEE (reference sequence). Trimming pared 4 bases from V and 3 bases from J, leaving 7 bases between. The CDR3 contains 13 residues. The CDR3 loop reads CASSGESNEKLFF. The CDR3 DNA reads TGTGCCAGCAGCGGGGAGTCTAATGAAAAACTGTTTTTT.

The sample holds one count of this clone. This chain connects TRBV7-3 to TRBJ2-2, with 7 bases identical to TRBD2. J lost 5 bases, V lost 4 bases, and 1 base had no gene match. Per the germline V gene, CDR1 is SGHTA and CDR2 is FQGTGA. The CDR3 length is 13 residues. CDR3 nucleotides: TGTGCCAGCAGCTGGACTAGTACCGGGGAGCTGTTTTTT. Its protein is CASSWTSTGELFF.

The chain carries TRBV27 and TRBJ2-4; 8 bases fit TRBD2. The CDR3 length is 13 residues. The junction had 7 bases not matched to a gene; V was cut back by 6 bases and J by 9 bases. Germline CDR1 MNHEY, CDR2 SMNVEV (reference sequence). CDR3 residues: CASSRGLGGIQYF. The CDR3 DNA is TGTGCCAGCAGCCGGGGACTAGGGGGCATTCAGTACTTC.

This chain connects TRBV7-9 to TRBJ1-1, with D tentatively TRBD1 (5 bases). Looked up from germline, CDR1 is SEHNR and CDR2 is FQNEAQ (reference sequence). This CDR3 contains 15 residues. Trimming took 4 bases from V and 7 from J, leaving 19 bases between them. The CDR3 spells CASSWSRGVGGEAFF. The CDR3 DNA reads TGTGCCAGCAGCTGGTCCCGGGGGGTAGGAGGTGAAGCTTTCTTT.

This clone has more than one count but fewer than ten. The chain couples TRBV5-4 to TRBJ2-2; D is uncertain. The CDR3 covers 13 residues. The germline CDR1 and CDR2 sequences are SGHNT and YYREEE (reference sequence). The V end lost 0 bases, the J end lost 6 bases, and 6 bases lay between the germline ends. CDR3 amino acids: CASSLAISGELFF. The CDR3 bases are TGTGCCAGCAGCTTGGCAATTTCCGGGGAGCTGTTTTTT.

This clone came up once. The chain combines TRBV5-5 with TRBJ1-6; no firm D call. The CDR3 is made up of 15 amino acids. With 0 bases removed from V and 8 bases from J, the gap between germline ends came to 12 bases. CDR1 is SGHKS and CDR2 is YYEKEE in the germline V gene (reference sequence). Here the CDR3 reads CASSLVETEDSPLHF. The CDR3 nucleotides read TGTGCCAGCAGCTTGGTCGAGACGGAGGATTCACCCCTCCACTTT.

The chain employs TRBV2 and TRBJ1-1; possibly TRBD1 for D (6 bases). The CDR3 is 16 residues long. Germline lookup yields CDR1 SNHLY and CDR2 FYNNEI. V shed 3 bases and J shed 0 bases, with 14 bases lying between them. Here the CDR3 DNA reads TGTGCCAGCAGTGATCTTAGGACAGCGATGAACACTGAAGCTTTCTTT. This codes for CASSDLRTAMNTEAFF.

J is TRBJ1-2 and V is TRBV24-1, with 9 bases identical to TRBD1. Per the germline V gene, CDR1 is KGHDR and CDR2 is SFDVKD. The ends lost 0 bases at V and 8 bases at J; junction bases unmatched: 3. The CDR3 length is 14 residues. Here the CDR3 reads CATSDLTGGDGYTF. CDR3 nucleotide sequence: TGTGCCACCAGTGATTTGACAGGGGGCGACGGCTACACCTTC.

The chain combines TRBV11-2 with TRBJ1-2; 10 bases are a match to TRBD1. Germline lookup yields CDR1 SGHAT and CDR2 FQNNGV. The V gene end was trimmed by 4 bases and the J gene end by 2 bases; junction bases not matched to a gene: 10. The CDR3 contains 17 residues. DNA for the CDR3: TGTGCCAGCAGCTACTTCCGGGACAGGGGTCCGAACTATGGCTACACCTTC. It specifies CASSYFRDRGPNYGYTF.

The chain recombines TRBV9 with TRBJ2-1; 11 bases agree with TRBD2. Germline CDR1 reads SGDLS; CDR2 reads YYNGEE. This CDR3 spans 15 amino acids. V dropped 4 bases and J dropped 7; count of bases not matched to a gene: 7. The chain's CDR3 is CASSPGLAVLNEQFF. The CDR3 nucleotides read TGTGCCAGCAGCCCGGGACTAGCGGTCCTTAATGAGCAGTTCTTC.

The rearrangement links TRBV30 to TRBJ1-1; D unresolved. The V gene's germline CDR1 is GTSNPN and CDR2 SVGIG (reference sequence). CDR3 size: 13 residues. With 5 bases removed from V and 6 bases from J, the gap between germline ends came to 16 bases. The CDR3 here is CAWGPEVTAEAFF. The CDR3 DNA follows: TGTGCCTGGGGCCCGGAGGTCACGGCTGAAGCTTTCTTT.

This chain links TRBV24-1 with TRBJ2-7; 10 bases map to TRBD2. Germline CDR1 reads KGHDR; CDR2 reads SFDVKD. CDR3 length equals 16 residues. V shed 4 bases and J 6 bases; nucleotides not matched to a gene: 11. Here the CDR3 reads CATSDSLTSGRSEQYF. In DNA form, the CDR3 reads TGTGCCACCAGTGACTCCTTGACTAGCGGGCGGAGCGAGCAGTACTTC.

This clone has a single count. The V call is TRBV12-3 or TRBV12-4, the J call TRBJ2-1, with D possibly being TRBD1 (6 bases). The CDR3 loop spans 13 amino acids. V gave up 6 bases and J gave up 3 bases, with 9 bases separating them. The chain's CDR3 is CASRRTVYNEQFF. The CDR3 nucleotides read TGTGCCAGCAGGAGGACAGTCTACAATGAGCAGTTCTTC.